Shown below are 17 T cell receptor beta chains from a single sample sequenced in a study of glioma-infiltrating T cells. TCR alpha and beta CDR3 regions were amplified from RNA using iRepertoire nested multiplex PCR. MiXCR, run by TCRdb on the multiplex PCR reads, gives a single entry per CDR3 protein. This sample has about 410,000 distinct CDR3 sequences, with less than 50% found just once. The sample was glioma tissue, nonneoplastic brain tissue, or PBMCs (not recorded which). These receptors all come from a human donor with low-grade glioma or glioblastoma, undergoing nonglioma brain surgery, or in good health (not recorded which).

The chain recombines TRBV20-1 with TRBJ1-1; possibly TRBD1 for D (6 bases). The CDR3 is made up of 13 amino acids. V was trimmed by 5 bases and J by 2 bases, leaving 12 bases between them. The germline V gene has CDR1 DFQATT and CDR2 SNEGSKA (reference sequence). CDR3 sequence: CSALRGLNTEAFF. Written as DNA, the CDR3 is TGCAGTGCTCTCAGGGGCCTTAACACTGAAGCTTTCTTT.

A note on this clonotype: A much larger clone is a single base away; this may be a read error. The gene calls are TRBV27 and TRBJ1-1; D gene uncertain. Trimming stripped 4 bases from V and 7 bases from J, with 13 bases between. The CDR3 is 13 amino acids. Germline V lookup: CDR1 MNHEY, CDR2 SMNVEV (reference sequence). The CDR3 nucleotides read TGTGCCAGCAGTTACCCGAGTGCGGGTGAAGCTTTCTTT. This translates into CASSYPSAGEAFF.

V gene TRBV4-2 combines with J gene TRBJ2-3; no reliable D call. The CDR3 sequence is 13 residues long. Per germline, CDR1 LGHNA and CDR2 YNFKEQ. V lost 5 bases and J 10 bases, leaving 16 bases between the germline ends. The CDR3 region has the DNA TGTGCCAGCAGCAACGCCTTCCTCGAGGCGCAGTATTTT. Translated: CASSNAFLEAQYF.

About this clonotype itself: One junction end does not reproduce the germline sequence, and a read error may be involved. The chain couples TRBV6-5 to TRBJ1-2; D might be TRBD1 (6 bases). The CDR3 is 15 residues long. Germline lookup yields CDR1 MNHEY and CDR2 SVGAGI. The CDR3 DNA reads TGTGCCAGCAGTTACGACTTTCGGGGGGCCTATGGCAACACCTTC. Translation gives CASSYDFRGAYGNTF.

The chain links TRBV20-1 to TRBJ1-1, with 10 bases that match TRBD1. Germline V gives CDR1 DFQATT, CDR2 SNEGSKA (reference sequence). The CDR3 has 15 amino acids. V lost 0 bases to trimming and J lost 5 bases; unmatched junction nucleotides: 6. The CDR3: CSARDGDRGPTEAFF. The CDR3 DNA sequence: TGCAGTGCTAGAGACGGCGACAGGGGGCCGACTGAAGCTTTCTTT.

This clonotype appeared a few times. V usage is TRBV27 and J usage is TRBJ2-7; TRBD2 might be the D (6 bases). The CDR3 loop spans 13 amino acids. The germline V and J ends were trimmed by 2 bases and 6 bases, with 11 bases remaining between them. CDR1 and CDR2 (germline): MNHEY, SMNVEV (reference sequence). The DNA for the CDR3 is TGTGCCAGCAGTTTAGGGGGGATGGGCGAGCAGTACTTC. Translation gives CASSLGGMGEQYF.

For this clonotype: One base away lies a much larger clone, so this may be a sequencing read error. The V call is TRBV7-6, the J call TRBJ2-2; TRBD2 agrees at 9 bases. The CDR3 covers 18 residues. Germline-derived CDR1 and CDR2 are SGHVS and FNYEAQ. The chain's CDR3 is CASSPRPAGGLVPGELFF. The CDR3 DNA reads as TGTGCTAGCAGCCCGAGACCAGCGGGAGGCCTCGTGCCGGGGGAGCTGTTTTTT. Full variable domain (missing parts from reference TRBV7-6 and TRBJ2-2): GAGVSQSPRYKVTKRGQDVALRCDPISGHVSLYWYRQALGQGPEFLTYFNYEAQQDKSGLPNDRFSAERPEGSISTLTIQRTEQRDSAMYRCASSPRPAGGLVPGELFFGEGSRLTVL.

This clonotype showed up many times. The CDR3 reads CASSELTRHSGNTIYF. The CDR3 nucleotides are TGTGCCAGCAGTGAATTAACCCGCCATTCTGGAAACACCATATATTTT. The V gene is TRBV6-1, the J gene TRBJ1-3, with D unclear. Trimming stripped 2 bases from V and 1 base from J, with 12 bases between. Looked up from germline, CDR1 is MNHNS and CDR2 is SASEGT. The CDR3 sequence is 16 residues long.

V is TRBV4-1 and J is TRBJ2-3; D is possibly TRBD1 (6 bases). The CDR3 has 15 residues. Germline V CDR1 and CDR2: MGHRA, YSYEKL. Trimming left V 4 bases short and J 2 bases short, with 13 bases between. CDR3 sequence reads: CASSPAGALTDTQYF. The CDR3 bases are TGCGCCAGCAGCCCCGCAGGGGCTCTCACAGATACGCAGTATTTT.

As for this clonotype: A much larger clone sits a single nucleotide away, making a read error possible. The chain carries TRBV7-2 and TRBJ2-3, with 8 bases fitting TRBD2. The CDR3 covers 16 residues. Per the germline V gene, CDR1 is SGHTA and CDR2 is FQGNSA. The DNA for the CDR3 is TGTGCCAGCAGCTTATTTGGCGGGAGGAATACAGATACGGAGTATTTT. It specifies CASSLFGGRNTDTEYF.

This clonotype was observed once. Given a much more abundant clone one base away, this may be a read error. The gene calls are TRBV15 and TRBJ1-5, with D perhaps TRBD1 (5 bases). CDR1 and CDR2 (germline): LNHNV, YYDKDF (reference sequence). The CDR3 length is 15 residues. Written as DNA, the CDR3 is TGTGCCACCGGCAGAGATGGGGGAGCCAATCAGCCCCAGCATTTT. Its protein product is CATGRDGGANQPQHF.

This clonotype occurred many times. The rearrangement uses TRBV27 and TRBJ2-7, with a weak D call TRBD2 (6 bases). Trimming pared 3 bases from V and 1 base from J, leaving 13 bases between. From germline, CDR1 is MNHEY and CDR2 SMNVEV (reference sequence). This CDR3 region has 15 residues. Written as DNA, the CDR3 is TGTGCCAGCAGTTTTGCGGGGATGTGGTCCTACGAGCAGTACTTC. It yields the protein CASSFAGMWSYEQYF.

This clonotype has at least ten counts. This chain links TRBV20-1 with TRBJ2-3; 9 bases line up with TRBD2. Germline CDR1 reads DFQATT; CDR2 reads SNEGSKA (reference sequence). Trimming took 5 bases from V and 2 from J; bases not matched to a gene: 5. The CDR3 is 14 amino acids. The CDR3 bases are TGCAGTGCTCGTAGCGGGAGACCCACAGATACGCAGTATTTT. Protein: CSARSGRPTDTQYF.

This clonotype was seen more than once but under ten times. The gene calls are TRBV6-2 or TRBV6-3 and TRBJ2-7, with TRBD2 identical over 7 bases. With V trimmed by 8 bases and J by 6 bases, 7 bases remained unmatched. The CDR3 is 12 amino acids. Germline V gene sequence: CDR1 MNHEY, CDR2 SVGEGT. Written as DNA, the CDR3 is TGTGCCAGCGCCCAGTCGGGGGGCGAGCAGTACTTC. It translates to CASAQSGGEQYF.

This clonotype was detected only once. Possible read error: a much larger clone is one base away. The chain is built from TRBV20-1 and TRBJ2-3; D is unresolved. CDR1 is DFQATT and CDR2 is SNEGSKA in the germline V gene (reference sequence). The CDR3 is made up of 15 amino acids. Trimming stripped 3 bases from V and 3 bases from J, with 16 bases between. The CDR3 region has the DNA TGCAGTGCTAGGATTTTCGGACCTAGAACAGATACGCAGTATTTT. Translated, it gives CSARIFGPRTDTQYF.

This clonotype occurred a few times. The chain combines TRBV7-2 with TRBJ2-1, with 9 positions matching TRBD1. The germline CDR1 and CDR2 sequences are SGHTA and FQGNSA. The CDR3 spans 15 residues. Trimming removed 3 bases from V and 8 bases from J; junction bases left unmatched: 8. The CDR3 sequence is CASSFTGGADYEQFF. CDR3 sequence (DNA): TGTGCCAGCAGCTTCACAGGGGGCGCCGACTATGAGCAGTTCTTC.

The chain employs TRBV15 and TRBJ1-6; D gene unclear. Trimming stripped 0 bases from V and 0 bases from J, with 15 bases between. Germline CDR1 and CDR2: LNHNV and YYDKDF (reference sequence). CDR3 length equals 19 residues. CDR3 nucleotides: TGTGCCACCAGCAGAGATGGGCGGCAGGCGAGCTCCTATAATTCACCCCTCCACTTT. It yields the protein CATSRDGRQASSYNSPLHF.